These 2 T cell receptor beta chains originate from one sample sequenced in a study of CD8 T cell repertoires and HIV-1 epitope variants. This table comes from immunoSEQ multiplex PCR, and its TCRdb copy is limited to in-frame clones, with some not included. This sample has roughly 100,000 clones, with roughly 80% found just once. Sequencing was carried out using uncultured baseline CD8+ T cells from peripheral blood mononuclear cells (PBMCs). The source is a male donor with HIV.

J is TRBJ2-2 and V is TRBV5-1; 9 bases align to TRBD2. The ends lost 7 bases at V and 1 base at J; junction bases unmatched: 5. The CDR3 totals 15 residues. The germline V gene has CDR1 SGHRS and CDR2 YFSETQ. The chain's CDR3 is CASSRLAENTGELFF. For the CDR3, the DNA is TGCGCCAGCTCCCGACTAGCGGAGAACACCGGGGAGCTGTTTTTT.

The chain links TRBV5-5 to TRBJ2-2; TRBD2 aligns across 8 bases. Germline V gene lookup returns CDR1 SGHKS and CDR2 YYEKEE (reference sequence). The CDR3 runs 16 residues. The J segment lost 2 bases and the V segment lost 0 bases, leaving 3 bases of the junction unmatched. The CDR3 reads CASSLESGGNTGELFF. The CDR3 DNA reads as TGTGCCAGCAGCTTGGAAAGCGGGGGAAACACCGGGGAGCTGTTTTTT.